These 14 T cell receptor beta chains came from one sample sequenced in a study of vaccination effects on CD4 cells after COVID-19. Assay used: immunoSEQ multiplex PCR; TCRdb lists only in-frame clones, some missing. The data show approximately 21,000 clones, around 62% seen once. The ViraFEST assay expanded antigen-specific CD4+ T cells with viral peptide pools before sequencing. Once cultured for more than nine days, the cells underwent separation to obtain CD4+ T cells. Each vaccine recipient was nucleocapsid antibody negative and had no prior SARS-CoV-2 infection. Antigen specificity for these receptors is unknown. Sequencing used CD4+ T cells from PBMCs cultured with HCoV-NL63 spike peptides, obtained before COVID-19 vaccination. Receptor source: a human donor who received a COVID-19 vaccine.

The V call is TRBV4-1, the J call TRBJ1-5; D remains unclear. CDR3 size: 17 residues. The germline V gene has CDR1 MGHRA and CDR2 YSYEKL. Trimming shortened V by 1 base and J by 1 base, and 14 bases separated the two germline ends. CDR3 region: CASSQVDLGFSNQPQHF. CDR3 nucleotide sequence: TGCGCCAGCAGCCAAGTTGACCTCGGGTTCAGCAATCAGCCCCAGCATTTT.

This clone was seen just once. The gene calls are TRBV5-4 and TRBJ1-1; maybe TRBD1 (5 bases). The CDR3 covers 15 residues. Germline-derived CDR1 and CDR2 are SGHNT and YYREEE (reference sequence). Trimming took 4 bases from V and 0 from J, leaving 13 bases between them. The CDR3 loop is CASSLPTEMNTEAFF. For the CDR3, the DNA is TGTGCCAGCAGCCTCCCGACAGAGATGAACACTGAAGCTTTCTTT.

V and J are TRBV10-2 and TRBJ1-6; 7 nucleotides line up with TRBD1. The CDR3 runs 15 residues. Trimming cost V 5 bases and J 5 bases; bases outside gene matches: 6. Germline CDR1 reads WSHSY; CDR2 reads SAAADI. This CDR3 reads CASSISGTDNSPLHF. Written as DNA, the CDR3 is TGCGCCAGCAGTATCTCCGGGACAGATAATTCACCCCTCCACTTT.

The rearrangement uses TRBV7-8 and TRBJ2-5; the match to TRBD2 covers 7 bases. The length of the CDR3 is 14 residues. Trimming took 0 bases from V and 7 from J; bases not matched to a gene: 5. Germline V gene lookup returns CDR1 SGHVS and CDR2 FQNEAQ. Written as DNA, the CDR3 is TGTGCCAGCAGCTTAGCGGGGGGGGAGGGGACCCAGTACTTC. It codes for CASSLAGGEGTQYF.

This clone was detected a few times. V is TRBV6-6 and J is TRBJ1-3; no reliable D call. Trimming pared 5 bases from V and 6 bases from J, leaving 11 bases between. The CDR3 is 13 amino acids. The germline V gene encodes CDR1 MNHNY and CDR2 SVGAGI (reference sequence). The CDR3 protein is CASSRRGENTIYF. CDR3 DNA: TGTGCCAGCAGTCGACGGGGAGAAAACACCATATATTTT.

This clone was detected a few times. This chain connects TRBV18 to TRBJ1-1; weak D call: TRBD1 (6 bases). Trimming removed 3 bases from V and 7 bases from J, with 15 bases in between. The V gene's germline CDR1 is KGHSH and CDR2 LQKENI. The CDR3 length is 14 residues. DNA of the CDR3: TGTGCCAGCTCACCGCTCGGGGGCGGGGGTGAAGCTTTCTTT. Translating gives CASSPLGGGGEAFF.

This chain uses TRBV12-3 or TRBV12-4 with TRBJ2-1, with TRBD1 identical over 8 bases. The CDR3 runs 13 residues. The J segment lost 3 bases and the V segment lost 8 bases, leaving 3 bases of the junction unmatched. The CDR3 spells CASDRGGYNEQFF. In DNA, the CDR3 is TGTGCCAGCGACAGGGGAGGCTACAATGAGCAGTTCTTC.

V and J are TRBV10-2 and TRBJ1-2, with TRBD1 as a possible D gene (6 bases). Per germline, CDR1 WSHSY and CDR2 SAAADI. The length of the CDR3 is 13 residues. Trimming removed 8 bases from V and 0 bases from J, with 10 bases in between. CDR3 bases: TGCGCCAGCCGGGACACTTCTAACTATGGCTACACCTTC. Residues: CASRDTSNYGYTF.

V is TRBV27 and J is TRBJ2-7; D is possibly TRBD2 (6 bases). Trimming pared 3 bases from V and 4 bases from J, leaving 16 bases between. Looked up from germline, CDR1 is MNHEY and CDR2 is SMNVEV (reference sequence). There are 15 residues in the CDR3. The CDR3 reads CASSFSREDFYEQYF. The CDR3 DNA sequence: TGTGCCAGCAGTTTTTCGAGGGAGGATTTTTACGAGCAGTACTTC.

This clone was seen more than once but under ten times. The J gene is TRBJ1-3, the V gene TRBV11-2; D possibly corresponds to TRBD1 (6 bases). Trimming shortened V by 2 bases and J by 5 bases, and 10 bases separated the two germline ends. CDR1 and CDR2 (germline): SGHAT, FQNNGV. This CDR3 has 14 amino acids. The CDR3 region is CASSLQQGRNTIYF. The DNA for the CDR3 is TGTGCCAGCAGCTTACAACAGGGACGAAACACCATATATTTT.

This clone showed up just once. The V and J genes are TRBV5-6 and TRBJ1-1, with unresolved D. This CDR3 is 13 amino acids long. Trimming shortened V by 2 bases and J by 11 bases, and 16 bases separated the two germline ends. From germline, CDR1 is SGHDT and CDR2 YYEEEE. This CDR3 reads CASSFEFGGEAFF. In DNA form, the CDR3 reads TGTGCCAGCAGCTTCGAGTTCGGTGGTGAGGCTTTCTTT.

The V and J genes are TRBV5-4 and TRBJ2-3, with 10 bases lining up with TRBD2. This CDR3 spans 16 amino acids. The junction had 5 bases not matched to a gene; V was cut back by 4 bases and J by 0 bases. Germline assignment: CDR1 SGHNT and CDR2 YYREEE (reference sequence). The CDR3 sequence is CASSLAGVPSTDTQYF. The CDR3 coding sequence is TGTGCCAGCAGCCTAGCGGGAGTACCTAGCACAGATACGCAGTATTTT.

In this sample, this clone turned up once. The genes are TRBV6-2 or TRBV6-3 and TRBJ2-7; D is unclear. The CDR3 extends over 11 amino acids. Germline CDR1 is MNHEY and CDR2 is SVGEGT. Between the trimmed V and J ends, which lost 4 bases and 3 bases, there was a span of 4 bases. The CDR3 DNA reads as TGTGCCAGCAGTTTTGGCTACGAGCAGTACTTC. This gives the protein CASSFGYEQYF.

The chain has TRBV5-4 and TRBJ2-5; D may be TRBD2 (5 bases). CDR3 length equals 13 residues. The V end lost 0 bases, the J end lost 5 bases, and 8 bases lay between the germline ends. Germline loops: CDR1 SGHNT, CDR2 YYREEE (reference sequence). CDR3 DNA sequence: TGTGCCAGCAGCTTGGACAGAGGGGAGACCCAGTACTTC. This sequence encodes CASSLDRGETQYF.